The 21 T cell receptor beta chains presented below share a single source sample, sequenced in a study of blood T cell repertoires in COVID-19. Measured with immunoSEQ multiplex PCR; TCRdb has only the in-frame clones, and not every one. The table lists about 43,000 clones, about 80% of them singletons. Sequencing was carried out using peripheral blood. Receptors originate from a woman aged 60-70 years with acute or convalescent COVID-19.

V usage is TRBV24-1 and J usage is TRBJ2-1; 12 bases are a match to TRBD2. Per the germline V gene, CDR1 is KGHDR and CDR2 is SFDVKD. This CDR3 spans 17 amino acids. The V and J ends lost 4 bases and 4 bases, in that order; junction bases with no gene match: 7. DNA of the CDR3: TGTGCCACCAGTGACACCACTAGCGGGGGGACTTACAATGAGCAGTTCTTC. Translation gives CATSDTTSGGTYNEQFF.

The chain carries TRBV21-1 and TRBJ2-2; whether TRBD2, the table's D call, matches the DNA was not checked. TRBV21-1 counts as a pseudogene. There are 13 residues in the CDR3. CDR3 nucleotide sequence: TGTGCCAGTCGGGACTTTTACACCGGGGAGCTGTTTTTT. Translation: CASRDFYTGELFF.

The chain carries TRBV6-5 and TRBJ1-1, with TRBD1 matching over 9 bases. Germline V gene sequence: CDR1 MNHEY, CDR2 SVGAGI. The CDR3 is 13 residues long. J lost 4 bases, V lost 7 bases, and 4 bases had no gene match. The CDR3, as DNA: TGTGCCAGCACCCTGGACAGGGGCACTGAAGCTTTCTTT. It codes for CASTLDRGTEAFF.

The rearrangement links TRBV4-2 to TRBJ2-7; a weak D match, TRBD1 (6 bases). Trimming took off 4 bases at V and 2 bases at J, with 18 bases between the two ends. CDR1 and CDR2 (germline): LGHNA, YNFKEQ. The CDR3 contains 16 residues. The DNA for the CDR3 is TGTGCCAGCAGCCTCGAATGGGGGCCGCGACCCTACGAGCAGTACTTC. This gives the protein CASSLEWGPRPYEQYF.

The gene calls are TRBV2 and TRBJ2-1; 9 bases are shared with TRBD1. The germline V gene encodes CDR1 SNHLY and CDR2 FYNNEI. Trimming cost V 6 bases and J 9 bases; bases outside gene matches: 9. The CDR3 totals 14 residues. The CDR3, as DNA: TGTGCCAGCAGCCCCCGGGACAGGGTAACTGAGCAGTTCTTC. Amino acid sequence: CASSPRDRVTEQFF. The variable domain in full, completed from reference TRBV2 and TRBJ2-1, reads EPEVTQTPSHQVTQMGQEVILRCVPISNHLYFYWYRQILGQKVEFLVSFYNNEISEKSEIFDDQFSVERPDGSNFTLKIRSTKLEDSAMYFCASSPRDRVTEQFFGPGTRLTVL.

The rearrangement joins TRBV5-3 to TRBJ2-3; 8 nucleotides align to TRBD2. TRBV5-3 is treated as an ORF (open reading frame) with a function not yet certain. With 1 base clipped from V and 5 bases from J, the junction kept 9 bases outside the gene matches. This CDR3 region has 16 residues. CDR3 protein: CARSLNKRGRIDTQYF. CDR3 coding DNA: TGTGCCAGAAGCTTGAACAAGCGGGGGAGGATAGATACGCAGTATTTT.

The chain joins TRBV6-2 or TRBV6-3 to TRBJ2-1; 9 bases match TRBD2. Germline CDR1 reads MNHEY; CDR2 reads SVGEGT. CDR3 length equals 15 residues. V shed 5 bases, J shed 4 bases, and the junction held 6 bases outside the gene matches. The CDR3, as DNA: TGTGCCAGCAGTCCCTCGCGGGGGGGATACAATGAGCAGTTCTTC. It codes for CASSPSRGGYNEQFF.

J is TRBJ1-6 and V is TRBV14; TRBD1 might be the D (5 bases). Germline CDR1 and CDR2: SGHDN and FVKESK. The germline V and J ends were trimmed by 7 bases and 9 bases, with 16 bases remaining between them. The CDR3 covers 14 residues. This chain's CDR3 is CASKGEARISPLHF. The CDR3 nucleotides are TGTGCCAGCAAAGGGGAAGCCCGGATTTCACCCCTCCACTTT. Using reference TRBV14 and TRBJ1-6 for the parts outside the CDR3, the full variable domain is EAGVTQFPSHSVIEKGQTVTLRCDPISGHDNLYWYRRVMGKEIKFLLHFVKESKQDESGMPNNRFLAERTGGTYSTLKVQPAELEDSGVYFCASKGEARISPLHFGNGTRLTVT.

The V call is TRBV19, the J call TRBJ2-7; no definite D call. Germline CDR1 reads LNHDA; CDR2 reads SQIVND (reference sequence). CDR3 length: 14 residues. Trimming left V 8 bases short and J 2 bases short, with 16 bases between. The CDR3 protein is CASSINTQTYEQYF. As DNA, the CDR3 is TGTGCCAGTTCCATAAACACCCAAACCTACGAGCAGTACTTC.

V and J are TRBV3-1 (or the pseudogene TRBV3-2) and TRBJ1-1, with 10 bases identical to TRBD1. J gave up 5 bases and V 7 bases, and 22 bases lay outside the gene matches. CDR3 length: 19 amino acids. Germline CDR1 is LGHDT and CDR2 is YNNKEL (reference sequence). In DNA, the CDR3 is TGTGCCAGCACAACAGGGGGTTTGGGGACAGGGGCCCTAGGGACTGAAGCTTTCTTT. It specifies CASTTGGLGTGALGTEAFF.

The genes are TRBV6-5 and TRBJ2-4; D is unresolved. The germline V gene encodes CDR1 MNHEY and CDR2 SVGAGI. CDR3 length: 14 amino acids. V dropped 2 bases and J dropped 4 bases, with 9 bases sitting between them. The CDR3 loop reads CASSYDRQKNIQYF. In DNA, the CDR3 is TGTGCCAGCAGTTACGACCGACAAAAAAACATTCAGTACTTC.

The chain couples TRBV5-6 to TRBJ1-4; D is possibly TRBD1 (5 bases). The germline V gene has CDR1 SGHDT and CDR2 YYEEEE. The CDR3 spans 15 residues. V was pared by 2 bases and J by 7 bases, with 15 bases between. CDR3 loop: CASSFSGTLSEKLFF. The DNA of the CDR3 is TGTGCCAGCAGCTTCAGCGGGACCCTTAGTGAAAAACTGTTTTTT.

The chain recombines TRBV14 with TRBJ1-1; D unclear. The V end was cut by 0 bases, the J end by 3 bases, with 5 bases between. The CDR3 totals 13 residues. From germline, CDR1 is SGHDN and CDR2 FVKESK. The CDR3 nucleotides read TGTGCCAGCAGCCAAGACTTTGACACTGAAGCTTTCTTT. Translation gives CASSQDFDTEAFF.

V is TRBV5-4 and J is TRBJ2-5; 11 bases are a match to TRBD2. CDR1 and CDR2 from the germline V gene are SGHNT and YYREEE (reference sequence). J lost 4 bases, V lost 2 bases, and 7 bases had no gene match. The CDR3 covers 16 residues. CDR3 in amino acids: CASSFGGSGGGETQYF. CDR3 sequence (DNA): TGTGCCAGCAGCTTCGGCGGTAGCGGGGGGGGAGAGACCCAGTACTTC.

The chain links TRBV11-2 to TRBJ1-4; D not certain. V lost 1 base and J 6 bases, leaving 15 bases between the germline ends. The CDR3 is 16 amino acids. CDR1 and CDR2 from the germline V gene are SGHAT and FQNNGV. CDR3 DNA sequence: TGTGCCAGCAGCTTAGGGCCGACGGGGTGGTATGAAAAACTGTTTTTT. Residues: CASSLGPTGWYEKLFF. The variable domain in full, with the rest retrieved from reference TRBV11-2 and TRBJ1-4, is EAGVAQSPRYKIIEKRQSVAFWCNPISGHATLYWYQQILGQGPKLLIQFQNNGVVDDSQLPKDRFSAERLKGVDSTLKIQPAKLEDSAVYLCASSLGPTGWYEKLFFGSGTQLSVL.

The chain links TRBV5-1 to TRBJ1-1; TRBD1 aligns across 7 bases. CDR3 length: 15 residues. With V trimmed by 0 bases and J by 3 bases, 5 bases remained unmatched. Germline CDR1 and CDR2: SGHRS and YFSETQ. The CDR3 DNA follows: TGCGCCAGCAGCTTGGAGGGCAGGGGGGACACTGAAGCTTTCTTT. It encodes CASSLEGRGDTEAFF. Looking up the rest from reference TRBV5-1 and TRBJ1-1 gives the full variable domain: KAGVTQTPRYLIKTRGQQVTLSCSPISGHRSVSWYQQTPGQGLQFLFEYFSETQRNKGNFPGRFSGRQFSNSRSEMNVSTLELGDSALYLCASSLEGRGDTEAFFGQGTRLTVV.

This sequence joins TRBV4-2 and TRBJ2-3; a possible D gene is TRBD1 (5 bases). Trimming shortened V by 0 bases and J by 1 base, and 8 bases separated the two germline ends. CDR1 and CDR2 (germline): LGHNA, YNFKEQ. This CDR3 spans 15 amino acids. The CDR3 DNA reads TGTGCCAGCAGCCAAGATCAGGGCCGCACAGATACGCAGTATTTT. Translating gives CASSQDQGRTDTQYF.

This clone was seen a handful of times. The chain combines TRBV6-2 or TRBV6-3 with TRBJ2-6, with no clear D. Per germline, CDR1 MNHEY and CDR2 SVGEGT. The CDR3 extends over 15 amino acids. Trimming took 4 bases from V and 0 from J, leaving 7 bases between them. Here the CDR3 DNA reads TGTGCCAGCAGTTCCTTTTCCTCTGGGGCCAACGTCCTGACTTTC. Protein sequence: CASSSFSSGANVLTF.

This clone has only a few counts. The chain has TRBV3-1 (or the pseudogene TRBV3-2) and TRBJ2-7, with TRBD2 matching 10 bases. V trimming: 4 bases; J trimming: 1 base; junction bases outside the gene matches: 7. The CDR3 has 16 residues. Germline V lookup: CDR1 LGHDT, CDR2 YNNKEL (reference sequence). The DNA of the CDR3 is TGTGCCAGCAGCCTCACCTTAGCGGGGGGATCCTACGAGCAGTACTTC. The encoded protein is CASSLTLAGGSYEQYF.

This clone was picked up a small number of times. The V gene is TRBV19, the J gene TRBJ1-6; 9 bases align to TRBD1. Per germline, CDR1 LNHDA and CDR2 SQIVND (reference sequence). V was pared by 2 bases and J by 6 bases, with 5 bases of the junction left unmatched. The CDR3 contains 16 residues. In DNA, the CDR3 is TGTGCCAGTAGTATATCTTTGGGACAGGGTAATTCACCCCTCCACTTT. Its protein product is CASSISLGQGNSPLHF.

The CDR3 spells CASGGTGGLNEQFF. Written as DNA, the CDR3 is TGTGCCAGCGGAGGGACAGGGGGATTGAATGAGCAGTTCTTC. The J gene is TRBJ2-1, the V gene TRBV6-5, with 11 nucleotides matching TRBD1. J lost 7 bases, V lost 8 bases, and 7 bases had no gene match. Germline loops: CDR1 MNHEY, CDR2 SVGAGI. This CDR3 has 14 residues.